These 27 T cell receptor beta chains were all obtained from the same sample, sequenced in a study of T cells in Graves' hyperthyroidism and ophthalmopathy. TCR beta CDR3 regions were amplified from RNA transcripts. Primed by the HTBI set, a first-round RT-PCR was run on the TCR CDR3. One entry per CDR3 protein, called by TCRdb with MiXCR from the multiplex PCR reads. The sample holds about 600,000 distinct CDR3 sequences; 16% are singletons and the top ten take roughly 3.5%. The sequenced sample consisted of blood. The receptors stem from a woman between 40 and 55 years old with Graves' ophthalmopathy.

The rearrangement uses TRBV11-2 and TRBJ2-7, with a tentative D call TRBD1 (6 bases). Looked up from germline, CDR1 is SGHAT and CDR2 is FQNNGV. The CDR3 spans 16 residues. The V end was cut by 3 bases, the J end by 0 bases, with 15 bases between. DNA of the CDR3: TGTGCCAGCAGCTTGTTGGGACAAGGCTACTCCTACGAGCAGTACTTC. Its translation is CASSLLGQGYSYEQYF. Using reference TRBV11-2 and TRBJ2-7 for the parts outside the CDR3, the full variable domain is EAGVAQSPRYKIIEKRQSVAFWCNPISGHATLYWYQQILGQGPKLLIQFQNNGVVDDSQLPKDRFSAERLKGVDSTLKIQPAKLEDSAVYLCASSLLGQGYSYEQYFGPGTRLTVT.

This chain links TRBV6-1 with TRBJ2-1; 8 bases match TRBD2. The CDR3 runs to 15 residues. The germline V gene has CDR1 MNHNS and CDR2 SASEGT. V gave up 4 bases and J gave up 3 bases; unmatched junction bases: 5. This CDR3 reads CASSGAGAFYNEQFF. CDR3 nucleotide sequence: TGTGCCAGCAGTGGAGCGGGAGCTTTCTACAATGAGCAGTTCTTC.

As regards this clonotype: This may arise from a read error, as a much more abundant clone is one base away. The chain employs TRBV3-1 and TRBJ2-1; 7 nucleotides align to TRBD2. Germline V gene sequence: CDR1 LGHDT, CDR2 YNNKEL (reference sequence). The CDR3 is made up of 15 amino acids. Germline trimming cut 6 bases from V and 5 bases from J; bases unmatched to any gene: 10. CDR3 in amino acids: CASRVGGRSHNEQFF. In nucleotides, the CDR3 is TGTGCCAGCAGGGTGGGAGGGAGATCCCACAATGAGCAGTTCTTC.

This clonotype has only a few counts. The chain is built from TRBV28 and TRBJ1-6; D gene uncertain. V was shortened by 8 bases and J by 10 bases, with 12 bases between the two germline ends. Germline CDR1 and CDR2: MDHEN and SYDVKM. This CDR3 is 12 amino acids long. The CDR3 is CASGDRLSPLHF. The CDR3 nucleotides are TGTGCCAGCGGTGATCGGTTGTCACCCCTCCACTTT.

This clonotype was seen repeatedly, ten times or more. The chain carries TRBV28 and TRBJ2-1, with TRBD2 matching 11 bases. Trimming cost V 4 bases and J 9 bases; bases outside gene matches: 8. CDR1 and CDR2 (germline): MDHEN, SYDVKM. The CDR3 consists of 15 residues. The CDR3 nucleotides read TGTGCCAGCAGTTCCGCAATAGCGGGAGGGGGTGAGCAGTTCTTC. This codes for CASSSAIAGGGEQFF. Full variable domain (missing parts from reference TRBV28 and TRBJ2-1): DVKVTQSSRYLVKRTGEKVFLECVQDMDHENMFWYRQDPGLGLRLIYFSYDVKMKEKGDIPEGYSVSREKKERFSLILESASTNQTSMYLCASSSAIAGGGEQFFGPGTRLTVL.

This clonotype was counted between two and nine times. The chain employs TRBV7-9 and TRBJ2-1; TRBD2 aligns across 11 bases. The trim removed 6 bases at V and 7 bases at J, leaving 5 bases unmatched. The CDR3 is 14 amino acids. Germline V CDR1 and CDR2: SEHNR, FQNEAQ (reference sequence). As DNA, the CDR3 is TGTGCCAGCAGGATTACTAGCGGGAGAAATGAGCAGTTCTTC. Protein product: CASRITSGRNEQFF.

Remarks on this clonotype: This may be a read error: a much more frequent sequence differs by one nucleotide. The chain has TRBV5-1 and TRBJ2-7; a possible D gene is TRBD1 (6 bases). The V end was cut by 3 bases, the J end by 7 bases, with 20 bases between. The germline CDR1 and CDR2 sequences are SGHRS and YFSETQ. This CDR3 region has 15 residues. This CDR3 reads CASSSGQRLQGEQYF. CDR3 coding DNA: TGCGCCAGCAGCTCCGGACAGAGGCTTCAAGGGGAGCAGTACTTC.

This clonotype was detected only a few times. The rearrangement joins TRBV3-1 to TRBJ2-1; 11 bases are shared with TRBD2. The CDR3 is 15 residues long. In germline, CDR1 is LGHDT, CDR2 YNNKEL (reference sequence). J lost 5 bases, V lost 2 bases, and 2 bases had no gene match. The CDR3 loop reads CASSQRGLADNEQFF. DNA of the CDR3: TGTGCCAGCAGCCAAAGGGGACTAGCGGACAATGAGCAGTTCTTC.

This clonotype was observed at least ten times. J is TRBJ2-5 and V is TRBV7-6, with D tentatively TRBD2 (6 bases). Germline lookup yields CDR1 SGHVS and CDR2 FNYEAQ. Trimming shortened V by 0 bases and J by 5 bases, and 13 bases separated the two germline ends. This CDR3 has 15 amino acids. The chain's CDR3 is CASSLAGGDGETQYF. The CDR3 DNA reads as TGTGCCAGCAGCTTAGCGGGGGGTGATGGGGAGACCCAGTACTTC.

This clonotype was observed a few times. J is TRBJ1-3 and V is TRBV28, with D possibly being TRBD1 (5 bases). V was clipped by 3 bases and J by 3 bases, with 12 bases between them. Germline V lookup: CDR1 MDHEN, CDR2 SYDVKM. The CDR3 contains 15 residues. The CDR3 DNA follows: TGTGCCAGCAGTTTCGCCGGGACCATTGGAAACACCATATATTTT. Amino acids: CASSFAGTIGNTIYF. The entire variable domain, with the rest obtained from reference TRBV28 and TRBJ1-3, is as follows: DVKVTQSSRYLVKRTGEKVFLECVQDMDHENMFWYRQDPGLGLRLIYFSYDVKMKEKGDIPEGYSVSREKKERFSLILESASTNQTSMYLCASSFAGTIGNTIYFGEGSWLTVV.

The J gene is TRBJ1-1, the V gene TRBV5-1; D perhaps matches TRBD1 (6 bases). V was clipped by 5 bases and J by 0 bases, with 17 bases between them. Germline V gene lookup returns CDR1 SGHRS and CDR2 YFSETQ. CDR3 length: 16 amino acids. CDR3 sequence: CASSQRGDRLNTEAFF. As DNA, the CDR3 is TGCGCCAGCAGTCAACGGGGCGACAGGTTGAACACTGAAGCTTTCTTT.

This clonotype was seen a handful of times. The chain employs TRBV10-3 and TRBJ1-1, with 8 positions matching TRBD1. Germline V lookup: CDR1 ENHRY, CDR2 SYGVKD. The junction had 5 bases not matched to a gene; V was cut back by 4 bases and J by 1 base. The CDR3 contains 15 residues. The CDR3 protein is CAISGLTGGNTEAFF. DNA for the CDR3: TGTGCCATCAGTGGGCTTACAGGGGGGAACACTGAAGCTTTCTTT.

This clonotype was detected a few times. A single base separates this from a much larger clone, so it may be a read error. V is TRBV2 and J is TRBJ2-5; 8 bases agree with TRBD1. This CDR3 is 14 amino acids long. Germline-derived CDR1 and CDR2 are SNHLY and FYNNEI. The CDR3 nucleotides are TGTGCCAACAGTCCACAGGGGGTCTCGGAGACCCAGTACTTC. This encodes CANSPQGVSETQYF. Using reference TRBV2 and TRBJ2-5 for the parts outside the CDR3, the full variable domain is EPEVTQTPSHQVTQMGQEVILRCVPISNHLYFYWYRQILGQKVEFLVSFYNNEISEKSEIFDDQFSVERPDGSNFTLKIRSTKLEDSAMYFCANSPQGVSETQYFGPGTRLLVL.

This chain joins TRBV29-1 and TRBJ2-5; D is undetermined. Trimming stripped 5 bases from V and 8 bases from J, with 18 bases between. The germline V gene has CDR1 SQVTM and CDR2 ANQGSEA. The CDR3 is 13 amino acids. CDR3 DNA sequence: TGCAGCGTTCTCTACCAGTTCATAGACACCCAGTACTTC. Translated: CSVLYQFIDTQYF. The full variable domain, its missing parts supplied by reference TRBV29-1 and TRBJ2-5, is SAVISQKPSRDICQRGTSLTIQCQVDSQVTMMFWYRQQPGQSLTLIATANQGSEATYESGFVIDKFPISRPNLTFSTLTVSNMSPEDSSIYLCSVLYQFIDTQYFGPGTRLLVL.

The chain is built from TRBV13 and TRBJ2-3, with TRBD1 matching over 7 bases. Germline lookup yields CDR1 PRHDT and CDR2 FYEKMQ (reference sequence). The CDR3 has 15 amino acids. Trimming removed 6 bases from V and 1 base from J; junction bases left unmatched: 7. The CDR3 coding sequence is TGTGCCAGCAGGCTCAGGGGGATCGGCACAGATACGCAGTATTTT. Translated: CASRLRGIGTDTQYF.

This clonotype was recorded many times. This chain connects TRBV6-6 to TRBJ2-3; D uncertain. Trimming took off 0 bases at V and 2 bases at J, with 12 bases between the two ends. CDR3 length equals 16 residues. Germline V gene sequence: CDR1 MNHNY, CDR2 SVGAGI (reference sequence). CDR3 in DNA: TGTGCCAGCAGTTACTCGGGCCAACCGACCACAGATACGCAGTATTTT. Translated, it gives CASSYSGQPTTDTQYF.

The chain combines TRBV2 with TRBJ2-7, with a tentative D call TRBD1 (5 bases). The CDR3 length is 14 residues. The germline gives CDR1 SNHLY, CDR2 FYNNEI. V shed 5 bases and J shed 4 bases, with 15 bases lying between them. In nucleotides, the CDR3 is TGTGCCAGCAGTTCCCCAGGGCGGTCGTACGAGCAGTACTTC. Translation gives CASSSPGRSYEQYF. The complete variable domain, with remaining parts taken from reference TRBV2 and TRBJ2-7, reads EPEVTQTPSHQVTQMGQEVILRCVPISNHLYFYWYRQILGQKVEFLVSFYNNEISEKSEIFDDQFSVERPDGSNFTLKIRSTKLEDSAMYFCASSSPGRSYEQYFGPGTRLTVT.

The chain couples TRBV7-9 to TRBJ1-4, with D unresolved. The germline V and J ends were trimmed by 5 bases and 1 base, with 17 bases remaining between them. The V gene's germline CDR1 is SEHNR and CDR2 FQNEAQ (reference sequence). This CDR3 spans 17 amino acids. CDR3 protein: CASSAVPPGLTNEKLFF. The CDR3 DNA follows: TGTGCCAGCAGCGCGGTCCCACCCGGATTAACTAATGAAAAACTGTTTTTT.

V gene TRBV20-1 combines with J gene TRBJ2-5; 7 nucleotides agree with TRBD2. CDR1 is DFQATT, CDR2 SNEGSKA, per germline (reference sequence). The CDR3 consists of 13 residues. CDR3 nucleotide sequence: TGCACCCCGTTTGAGACTAGCTCTGAGACCCAGTACTTC. Its protein is CTPFETSSETQYF.

Many counts were recorded for this clonotype. The J gene is TRBJ2-7, the V gene TRBV18; D gene unclear. The CDR3 is 14 amino acids. The germline CDR1 and CDR2 sequences are KGHSH and LQKENI. Trimming removed 6 bases at V and 1 base at J, with 13 bases between. CDR3 sequence: CASSPTQDSYEQYF. The CDR3 nucleotides read TGTGCCAGCTCTCCTACTCAAGATTCCTACGAGCAGTACTTC.

This clonotype was detected many times. The chain recombines TRBV27 with TRBJ2-7, with TRBD2 matching 7 bases. The CDR3 runs 14 residues. CDR1 MNHEY and CDR2 SMNVEV come from the germline V gene (reference sequence). V trimming: 0 bases; J trimming: 1 base; junction bases outside the gene matches: 0. The CDR3 spells CASSLSGGSYEQYF. The CDR3 DNA follows: TGTGCCAGCAGTTTATCGGGGGGGTCCTACGAGCAGTACTTC.

This clonotype has ten or more counts. The rearrangement uses TRBV29-1 and TRBJ2-7; 8 nucleotides line up with TRBD1. V gave up 2 bases and J gave up 7 bases; unmatched junction bases: 13. The CDR3 length is 15 residues. Per the germline V gene, CDR1 is SQVTM and CDR2 is ANQGSEA. The CDR3 reads CSVERRGQVHGEQYF. The CDR3 DNA reads as TGCAGCGTTGAACGTAGGGGACAGGTACATGGGGAGCAGTACTTC.

This clonotype was counted ten times or more. The chain couples TRBV6-1 to TRBJ2-3; TRBD2 aligns across 7 bases. This CDR3 has 17 amino acids. CDR1 MNHNS and CDR2 SASEGT come from the germline V gene. V shed 0 bases and J 3 bases; nucleotides not matched to a gene: 9. Written as DNA, the CDR3 is TGTGCCAGCAGTGAAGCTTACGGGGGGACGGCAACAGATACGCAGTATTTT. This translates into CASSEAYGGTATDTQYF.

This clonotype was found many times. The chain carries TRBV2 and TRBJ2-5, with D perhaps being TRBD1 or TRBD2 (5 bases each). V lost 6 bases to trimming and J lost 1 base, with 6 bases between them. Germline CDR1 is SNHLY and CDR2 is FYNNEI. The CDR3 has 12 amino acids. The CDR3 sequence is CASSGTQETQYF. The CDR3 nucleotides read TGTGCCAGCAGCGGGACCCAAGAGACCCAGTACTTC. The full variable domain, completed using reference TRBV2 and TRBJ2-5, is EPEVTQTPSHQVTQMGQEVILRCVPISNHLYFYWYRQILGQKVEFLVSFYNNEISEKSEIFDDQFSVERPDGSNFTLKIRSTKLEDSAMYFCASSGTQETQYFGPGTRLLVL.

This clonotype was seen a handful of times. The V and J genes are TRBV5-1 and TRBJ2-2; D is unresolved. The CDR3 is made up of 14 amino acids. V lost 0 bases and J lost 4, with 7 bases in between. Germline CDR1 reads SGHRS; CDR2 reads YFSETQ. CDR3: CASSLASPTGELFF. CDR3 bases: TGCGCCAGCAGCTTGGCCAGTCCCACCGGGGAGCTGTTTTTT. The whole variable domain, filled in from reference TRBV5-1 and TRBJ2-2, reads KAGVTQTPRYLIKTRGQQVTLSCSPISGHRSVSWYQQTPGQGLQFLFEYFSETQRNKGNFPGRFSGRQFSNSRSEMNVSTLELGDSALYLCASSLASPTGELFFGEGSRLTVL.

This clonotype occurred many times. The chain carries TRBV12-3 or TRBV12-4 and TRBJ1-5, with D hard to call. The CDR3 consists of 13 residues. The V gene lost 2 bases and the J gene lost 5 bases, with 7 bases spanning the gap. The CDR3 loop reads CASSLRADQPQHF. CDR3 sequence (DNA): TGTGCCAGCAGTTTACGGGCCGATCAGCCCCAGCATTTT.

This clonotype was seen repeatedly, ten times or more. The chain is built from TRBV20-1 and TRBJ2-3; 9 bases map to TRBD2. V trimming: 2 bases; J trimming: 6 bases; junction bases outside the gene matches: 12. This CDR3 spans 16 amino acids. Germline loops: CDR1 DFQATT, CDR2 SNEGSKA (reference sequence). CDR3 sequence reads: CSARPSSGIGADTQYF. The CDR3 nucleotides are TGCAGTGCTAGACCTTCTAGCGGGATAGGAGCGGATACGCAGTATTTT.